What follows are 19 T cell receptor beta chains derived from one specimen sequenced in a study of post-analysis software for immune sequencing data. No cognate antigen is known for these TCRs. Libraries were made from TCR beta cDNA, and they carried unique molecular identifiers. MiXCR, run by TCRdb on the PCR reads, gives a single entry per CDR3 protein. This sample has roughly 800,000 distinct CDR3 sequences; approximately 53% occur once, and the top ten carry roughly 4.4%. Regarding the study as a whole: Several TRBV segments, TRBV5-6, TRBV5-1 and TRBV20-1 among them, were found more frequent in patients than controls.

What was sequenced was blood. The receptors were sampled from a girl aged 10-17 years with multiple sclerosis.

V gene TRBV10-2 combines with J gene TRBJ2-7, with a weak D call TRBD1 (6 bases). Germline CDR1 reads WSHSY; CDR2 reads SAAADI. CDR3 length: 17 amino acids. Trimming shortened V by 3 bases and J by 0 bases, and 18 bases separated the two germline ends. The CDR3 is CASSDSADSPRSYEQYF. The CDR3 coding sequence is TGCGCCAGCAGTGATTCTGCGGACAGCCCTCGCTCCTACGAGCAGTACTTC.

The rearrangement uses TRBV20-1 and TRBJ2-1; 14 bases match TRBD2. The CDR3 is 20 residues long. Per germline, CDR1 DFQATT and CDR2 SNEGSKA (reference sequence). V was pared by 6 bases and J by 4 bases, with 20 bases of the junction left unmatched. The chain's CDR3 is CSAGPHYPGLAGDFYNEQFF. The CDR3 DNA sequence: TGCAGTGCCGGACCCCACTATCCGGGACTAGCGGGAGATTTTTACAATGAGCAGTTCTTC.

The V and J genes are TRBV25-1 and TRBJ2-1, with TRBD2 as a possible D gene (6 bases). Germline V gene data show CDR1 as MGHDK and CDR2 as SYGVNS. The CDR3 has 16 amino acids. The V end was cut by 5 bases, the J end by 6 bases, with 20 bases between. The CDR3 region has the DNA TGTGCCAGCAGTCGAACCGGGACTGAGTCCAGCAATGAGCAGTTCTTC. Protein sequence: CASSRTGTESSNEQFF.

The chain joins TRBV5-5 to TRBJ1-2; D unresolved. Germline V gene lookup returns CDR1 SGHKS and CDR2 YYEKEE (reference sequence). The CDR3 totals 12 residues. The V gene lost 4 bases and the J gene lost 0 bases, with 4 bases spanning the gap. CDR3 region: CASSKPNYGYTF. Written as DNA, the CDR3 is TGTGCCAGCAGCAAACCTAACTATGGCTACACCTTC.

This chain joins TRBV11-2 and TRBJ1-1, with a weak D call TRBD1 (5 bases). Trimming stripped 1 base from V and 6 bases from J, with 9 bases between. Germline assignment: CDR1 SGHAT and CDR2 FQNNGV. The CDR3 extends over 13 amino acids. DNA for the CDR3: TGTGCCAGCAGCTTAGCCAGGGCTGCTGAAGCTTTCTTT. Translated, it gives CASSLARAAEAFF.

The V gene is TRBV20-1, the J gene TRBJ2-5; D ambiguous. The CDR3 spans 13 residues. From germline, CDR1 is DFQATT and CDR2 SNEGSKA (reference sequence). V was shortened by 5 bases and J by 5 bases, with 15 bases between the two germline ends. In nucleotides, the CDR3 is TGCAGTGCTTTCCACGATGCACGGGAGACCCAGTACTTC. Amino acids: CSAFHDARETQYF.

This clonotype was picked up a small number of times. V and J are TRBV20-1 and TRBJ2-3, with 11 bases aligning to TRBD2. Per the germline V gene, CDR1 is DFQATT and CDR2 is SNEGSKA (reference sequence). The CDR3 loop spans 17 amino acids. The CDR3 nucleotides are TGCAGGGCCCCCGATAGCGGGAGGGCCTCTAGCACAGATACGCAGTATTTT. The encoded protein is CRAPDSGRASSTDTQYF.

This clonotype was seen only a few times. The rearrangement joins TRBV29-1 to TRBJ2-4, with TRBD2 matching over 11 bases. V was clipped by 4 bases and J by 13 bases; unmatched bases: 9. Germline V gene sequence: CDR1 SQVTM, CDR2 ANQGSEA. The CDR3 is 13 amino acids. The CDR3 protein is CSVAASSGGKQYF. CDR3 sequence (DNA): TGCAGCGTTGCGGCGTCTAGCGGGGGGAAGCAGTACTTC.

The rearrangement links TRBV9 to TRBJ2-7; 7 bases are a match to TRBD1. Germline V lookup: CDR1 SGDLS, CDR2 YYNGEE. V gave up 4 bases and J gave up 0 bases; unmatched junction bases: 7. The CDR3 is made up of 15 amino acids. CDR3 nucleotide sequence: TGTGCCAGCAGCATTGGACAGGCGCCCTCCTACGAGCAGTACTTC. It encodes CASSIGQAPSYEQYF.

The genes are TRBV7-3 and TRBJ1-1; D is unclear. The CDR3 consists of 11 residues. The V and J ends lost 8 bases and 1 base respectively, with 5 bases between them. The germline V gene has CDR1 SGHTA and CDR2 FQGTGA. CDR3 sequence (DNA): TGTGCCAGCGTGCGGAACACTGAAGCTTTCTTT. Translated, it gives CASVRNTEAFF.

This rearrangement joins TRBV27 to TRBJ2-7, with TRBD1 as a possible D gene (6 bases). The germline gives CDR1 MNHEY, CDR2 SMNVEV (reference sequence). This CDR3 spans 16 amino acids. Trimming took 3 bases from V and 4 from J, leaving 19 bases between them. The CDR3 region has the DNA TGTGCCAGCAGTTTCCTGGGACACCAAAGATATTACGAGCAGTACTTC. This codes for CASSFLGHQRYYEQYF.

This clonotype was seen more than once but under ten times. J is TRBJ1-2 and V is TRBV7-2; no clear D. V lost 0 bases and J 8 bases, leaving 4 bases between the germline ends. Germline CDR1 is SGHTA and CDR2 is FQGNSA. The CDR3 is 11 residues long. CDR3 loop: CASSLASGYTF. The CDR3 DNA sequence: TGTGCCAGCAGCTTAGCGTCGGGCTACACCTTC.

The chain recombines TRBV10-3 with TRBJ1-1; 8 nucleotides match TRBD1. Unmatched junction bases numbered 4, after V lost 6 bases and J lost 1 base. Per germline, CDR1 ENHRY and CDR2 SYGVKD. This CDR3 has 14 amino acids. This chain's CDR3 is CAIRYGQGNTEAFF. CDR3 nucleotide sequence: TGTGCCATCAGGTACGGACAGGGGAACACTGAAGCTTTCTTT.

The chain is built from TRBV6-6 and TRBJ2-7; 8 bases are shared with TRBD1. Germline assignment: CDR1 MNHNY and CDR2 SVGAGI (reference sequence). This CDR3 is 15 amino acids long. V trimming: 0 bases; J trimming: 2 bases; junction bases outside the gene matches: 3. CDR3 loop: CASSYSDRDTYEQYF. The CDR3 region has the DNA TGTGCCAGCAGTTACTCGGACAGGGACACCTACGAGCAGTACTTC.

The rearrangement joins TRBV9 to TRBJ1-1; tentatively, D is TRBD1 (6 bases). V lost 3 bases and J 3 bases, leaving 18 bases between the germline ends. The germline V gene encodes CDR1 SGDLS and CDR2 YYNGEE. There are 16 residues in the CDR3. CDR3 amino acids: CASSESLGGADTEAFF. CDR3 in DNA: TGTGCCAGCAGCGAGAGCTTGGGGGGGGCGGACACTGAAGCTTTCTTT.

The chain joins TRBV7-2 to TRBJ2-5; D might be TRBD1 (6 bases). CDR1 and CDR2 from the germline V gene are SGHTA and FQGNSA. V dropped 2 bases and J dropped 7 bases, with 11 bases sitting between them. The CDR3 has 13 residues. The CDR3 DNA follows: TGTGCCAGCAGCTTAACAGGGATGGGGACCCAGTACTTC. This gives the protein CASSLTGMGTQYF.

V usage is TRBV5-1 and J usage is TRBJ2-5, with 7 positions matching TRBD2. Germline-derived CDR1 and CDR2 are SGHRS and YFSETQ. CDR3 length: 18 residues. J was trimmed by 2 bases and V by 3 bases; bases with no gene match: 16. The CDR3: CASSSSEAGTETQETQYF. The CDR3 nucleotides are TGCGCCAGCAGCTCCTCAGAAGCGGGGACGGAGACTCAAGAGACCCAGTACTTC.

This clonotype was recorded a few times. The chain is built from TRBV7-9 and TRBJ2-3; 7 positions agree with TRBD2. Germline CDR1 SEHNR, CDR2 FQNEAQ (reference sequence). This CDR3 is 15 amino acids long. V trimming: 5 bases; J trimming: 4 bases; junction bases outside the gene matches: 9. The DNA of the CDR3 is TGTGCCAGCAGCCCACCGGGGGGAGCGGCAGATACGCAGTATTTT. It translates to CASSPPGGAADTQYF.

V is TRBV3-1 and J is TRBJ2-7, with D maybe TRBD1 (5 bases). Germline-derived CDR1 and CDR2 are LGHDT and YNNKEL (reference sequence). The CDR3 has 13 amino acids. Trimming pared 4 bases from V and 4 bases from J, leaving 11 bases between. Here the CDR3 DNA reads TGTGCCAGCAGCCCAACGACAGAGTACGAGCAGTACTTC. Residues: CASSPTTEYEQYF.